This record covers a single TCR beta chain. Its antigen is not identified. Other DNA sequences in the sample encode the same CDR3. This entry belongs to a study of shared clonotypes between healthy human individuals. Study-level points and caveats: Blood alone was sampled, and tissue repertoires likely differ. Despite large depth, sorted-subset datasets appeared incompletely sequenced. Few donors restricted represented genetic and exposure-history diversity.

CD45RO negativity and positive selection for CCR7 defined naive CD8 cells, a population that excluded terminally differentiated effector memory CD45RA+ cells. Using immunoSEQ multiplex PCR, the repertoire was profiled, and TCRdb retains in-frame clones only, with some absent. The sample yields approximately 2,000,000 clones, about 94% seen once. The CDR3 is 12 amino acids. Per the germline V gene, CDR1 is SGDLS and CDR2 is YYNGEE. The V and J ends lost 2 bases and 6 bases respectively, with 6 bases between them. This TCR came from a man between 18 and 29 years old in good health. Some clones in this sample may be carry-over from other donors' samples. The J gene is TRBJ2-1, the V gene TRBV9; D is unresolved. The sample comprised naive CD8+ T cells from PBMCs. This CDR3 is CASSVSLNEQFF. CDR3 in DNA: TGTGCCAGCAGCGTTAGCCTCAATGAGCAGTTCTTC. Based on the CDR3 plus reference TRBV9 and TRBJ2-1, the full variable domain is DSGVTQTPKHLITATGQRVTLRCSPRSGDLSVYWYQQSLDQGLQFLIQYYNGEERAKGNILERFSAQQFPDLHSELNLSSLELGDSALYFCASSVSLNEQFFGPGTRLTVL.